This T cell receptor (beta chain) was found in a study of cytomegalovirus exposure and HLA in healthy donors (dated by TCRdb to the late 2010s). With regard to the full study: According to a later analysis, one platform produced both the roughly 130 validation repertoires and the roughly 650 repertoires of the first cohort. In addition to the first cohort of 666 subjects, a separate validation cohort of some 120 different subjects was used. The study combined high-throughput TCR immunosequencing, statistical association of individual TCRs with disease status, and machine learning to predict cytomegalovirus infection status. The study was designed to test whether signatures of past pathogen exposure could be identified by cataloging public T cell receptors. What the work shows at the level of the full study, not this receptor alone: The study gave a list of about 150 TCR beta chains associated with cytomegalovirus. In vitro tests confirmed that three of the cytomegalovirus-associated TCR beta chains recognize cytomegalovirus antigens. Cytomegalovirus status was reported to be diagnosed by the classifier with high specificity and sensitivity in both the original and validation cohorts. A later analysis found that TCRs clustered in the first cohort also tended to co-occur in the roughly 120 validation repertoires, with 90% to 95% of cluster scores above 0. Most TCR sequences were observed very rarely across donors, whereas some public TCRs were present in many individuals. It was suggested by the authors that the approach could potentially be generalized to other disease states and immunological phenotypes. A later analysis had no HLA typing for the validation cohort, so co-occurrence there was scored across all 130 or so repertoires.

From the cysteine up to the phenylalanine, the CDR3 has a length of 14 residues. Just CDR3 DNA is preserved here, 42 bases in frame from base 1. CDR1 is given as MNHEY and CDR2 as SVGAGI, both from the germline V gene. The V end loses 0 bases and the J end loses 5 bases, and a stretch of 11 bases separates them. Concerning this clone itself: No antigen is known for it. No base quality information exists; no much larger clone differs at one position.

The library was built by means of the immunoSEQ multiplex PCR assay. Processing in the source paper ran as follows. To diagnose cytomegalovirus status from the catalog of TCR beta chain sequences, a statistical classification framework was built. In its TCRdb copy, this immuneACCESS table keeps in-frame sequences only and misses some clones. Where compared with another copy, unresolved V genes explain less than half of these, and the others have no known cause. Clonal size and the V and J genes are those of that table, whereas D and trimming came from the DNA. The sample table lists roughly 70,000 clones, roughly 95% of them with a count of one. Clones ranked in the top ten supply about 3.5% of the sample. The donors belonged to the validation cohort of 120 subjects, which was separate from the approximately 660-subject first cohort.

The receptor was derived from a young man in good health and CMV-seronegative. The sequenced sample was PBMCs. The chain was built from TRBV6-5 and TRBJ2-7; the D gene is perhaps TRBD2, from 5 matching bases. In nucleotide form, the sequence is TGTGCCAGCAGTTACTCTAGCGAATCCCACGAGCAGTACTTC. The translation is CASSYSSESHEQYF.